Sequencing of this T cell receptor beta chain was carried out in a study of beta chain features in type 1 diabetes. Points from the study as a whole: Shorter templates may be favored by PCR, equally so in patients and controls. Type 1 diabetes patients had TCRB CDR3s that were shorter (moderately but significantly so) in all four CD4+ subsets.

V lost 3 bases, J lost 7 bases, and 11 bases stayed unmatched. Germline V gene sequence: CDR1 KGHSH, CDR2 LQKENI. The CDR3 has 17 residues. This clone was seen once. Its target is unknown. Expressed TCRB transcripts got sequenced, as all isolated RNA was reverse transcribed. Measured with immunoSEQ multiplex PCR; TCRdb has only the in-frame clones, and not every one. The sample yields 16,000 or so clones, less than 85% seen once. Sequencing input: stem cell memory CD4+ T cells from blood. The V gene is TRBV18, the J gene TRBJ2-1; TRBD2 matches 11 bases. This TCR was recovered from a young woman with type 1 diabetes. The CDR3 loop is CASSPGTSGTGVNEQFF. CDR3 coding DNA: TGTGCCAGCTCACCTGGGACTAGCGGTACGGGTGTTAATGAGCAGTTCTTC.